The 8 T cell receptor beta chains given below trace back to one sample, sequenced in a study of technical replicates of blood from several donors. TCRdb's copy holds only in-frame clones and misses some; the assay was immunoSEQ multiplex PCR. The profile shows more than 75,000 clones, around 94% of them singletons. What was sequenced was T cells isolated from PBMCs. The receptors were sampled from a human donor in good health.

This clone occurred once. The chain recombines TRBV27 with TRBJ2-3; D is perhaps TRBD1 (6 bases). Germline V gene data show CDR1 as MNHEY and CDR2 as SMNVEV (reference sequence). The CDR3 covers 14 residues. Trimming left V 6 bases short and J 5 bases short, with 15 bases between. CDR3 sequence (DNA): TGTGCCAGCAGCCAGGGTAGGGGGAAAGATACGCAGTATTTT. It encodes CASSQGRGKDTQYF.

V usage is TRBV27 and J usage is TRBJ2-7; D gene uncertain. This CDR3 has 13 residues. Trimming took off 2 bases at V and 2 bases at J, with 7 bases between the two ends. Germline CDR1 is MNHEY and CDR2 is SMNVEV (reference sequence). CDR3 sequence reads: CASSLTVAYEQYF. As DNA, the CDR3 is TGTGCCAGCAGTTTAACGGTGGCCTACGAGCAGTACTTC.

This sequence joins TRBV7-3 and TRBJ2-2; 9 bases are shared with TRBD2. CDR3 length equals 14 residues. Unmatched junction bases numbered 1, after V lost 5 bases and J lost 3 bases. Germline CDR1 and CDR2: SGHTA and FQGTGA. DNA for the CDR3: TGTGCCAGCAGCGTAGCGGGAGACACCGGGGAGCTGTTTTTT. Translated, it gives CASSVAGDTGELFF.

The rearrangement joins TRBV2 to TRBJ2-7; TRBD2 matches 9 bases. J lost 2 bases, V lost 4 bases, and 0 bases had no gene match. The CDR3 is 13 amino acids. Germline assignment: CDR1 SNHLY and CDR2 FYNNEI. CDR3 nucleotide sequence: TGTGCCAGCAGTGGGACTAGCGCCTACGAGCAGTACTTC. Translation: CASSGTSAYEQYF.

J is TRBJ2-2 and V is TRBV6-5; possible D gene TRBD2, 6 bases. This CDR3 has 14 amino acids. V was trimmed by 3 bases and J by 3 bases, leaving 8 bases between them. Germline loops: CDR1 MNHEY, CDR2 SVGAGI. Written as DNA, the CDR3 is TGTGCCAGCAGTTATCCGGGGGACACCGGGGAGCTGTTTTTT. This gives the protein CASSYPGDTGELFF.

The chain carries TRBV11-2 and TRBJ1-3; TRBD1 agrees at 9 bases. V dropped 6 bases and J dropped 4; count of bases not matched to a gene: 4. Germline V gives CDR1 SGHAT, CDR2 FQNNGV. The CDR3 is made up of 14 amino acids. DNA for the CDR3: TGTGCCAGCAGTCGCGGACAGGGGGGAAACACCATATATTTT. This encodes CASSRGQGGNTIYF.

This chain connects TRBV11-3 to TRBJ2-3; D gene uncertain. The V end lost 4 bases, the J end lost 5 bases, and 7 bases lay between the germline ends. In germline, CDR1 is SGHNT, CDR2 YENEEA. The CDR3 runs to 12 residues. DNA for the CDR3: TGTGCCAGCAGCTATGTAGTAGATACGCAGTATTTT. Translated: CASSYVVDTQYF.

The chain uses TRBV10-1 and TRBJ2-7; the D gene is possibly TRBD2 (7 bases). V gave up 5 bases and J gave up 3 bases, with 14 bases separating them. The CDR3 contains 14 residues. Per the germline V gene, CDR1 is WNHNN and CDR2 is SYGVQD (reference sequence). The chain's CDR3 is CASSSGGAIYEQYF. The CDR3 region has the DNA TGCGCCAGCAGTTCGGGGGGCGCGATCTACGAGCAGTACTTC.